This T cell receptor (beta chain) was sequenced in a study of T cell responses to AZD1222 COVID-19 vaccine. Using immunoSEQ multiplex PCR, the repertoire was profiled, and TCRdb retains in-frame clones only, with some absent. The table has about 180,000 clones, around nine tenths seen once; the top ten hold 25% to 30%. Findings and caveats of the study: Baseline serology detected seropositivity in only 6 or 7 AZD1222 recipients. Donors skewed white British and female; clonal diversity was possibly underestimated.

A word on this clone: Its antigen is undetermined.

This sample comprised peripheral blood, obtained 28 days after the second AZD1222 dose. This clonotype originated in an adult who received the AZD1222 COVID-19 vaccine.

The CDR3 bases are TGTGCCAGTATTAAGGACCAGAACACTGAAGCTTTCTTT. The encoded protein is CASIKDQNTEAFF. This rearrangement joins TRBV5-4 to TRBJ1-1; D remains ambiguous. The CDR3 covers 13 residues. The ends were cut back, 8 bases at V and 1 base at J, with 12 bases in the middle. Germline V gives CDR1 SGHNT, CDR2 YYREEE (reference sequence).